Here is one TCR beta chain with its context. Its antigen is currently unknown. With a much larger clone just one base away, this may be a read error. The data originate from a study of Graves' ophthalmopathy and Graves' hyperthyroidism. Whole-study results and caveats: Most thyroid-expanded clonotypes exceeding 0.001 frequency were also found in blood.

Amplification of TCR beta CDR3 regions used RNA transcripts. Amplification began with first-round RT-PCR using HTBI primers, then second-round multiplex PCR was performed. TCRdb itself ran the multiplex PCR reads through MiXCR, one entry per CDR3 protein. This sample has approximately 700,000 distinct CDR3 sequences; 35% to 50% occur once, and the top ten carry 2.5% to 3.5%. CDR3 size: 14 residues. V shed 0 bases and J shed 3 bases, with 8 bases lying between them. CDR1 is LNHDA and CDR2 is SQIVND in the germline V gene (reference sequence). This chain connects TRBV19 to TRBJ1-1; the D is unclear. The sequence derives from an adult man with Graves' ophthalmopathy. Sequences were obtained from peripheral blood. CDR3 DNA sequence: TGTGCCAGTAGTATAGAGGTGAGGGACACTGAAGCTTTCTTT. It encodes CASSIEVRDTEAFF.